The source of this T cell receptor (beta chain) is a study of read filtering for tumor transcriptome and immune sequencing. Study-wide results and caveats: The sorted CD138-negative fraction was a mixed bone marrow immune population, not purified T cells.

Every patient had bone marrow sampled while the disease was active. This library used about 360 ng RNA and molecular barcoded adaptors spanning alpha/delta and beta/gamma chains. TCRdb re-called the reads with MiXCR, one entry per CDR3 protein. Counted here are 100,000 to 150,000 distinct CDR3 sequences, 10% to 15% occurring once; the ten biggest clones make up approximately 11%. In this sample, this clonotype turned up many times. Its matching antigen is unknown. Sequencing was performed on a population of CD138-negative cells sorted from bone marrow. The source is a donor over 35 with multiple myeloma.

The CDR3 coding sequence is TGCGCCAGCAGCTTGGGAACTGAAGCTTTCTTT. Its protein product is CASSLGTEAFF. V and J are TRBV5-1 and TRBJ1-1; D is unresolved. The germline V gene encodes CDR1 SGHRS and CDR2 YFSETQ. The CDR3 length is 11 residues. V lost 0 bases, J lost 5 bases, and 2 bases lay in between.